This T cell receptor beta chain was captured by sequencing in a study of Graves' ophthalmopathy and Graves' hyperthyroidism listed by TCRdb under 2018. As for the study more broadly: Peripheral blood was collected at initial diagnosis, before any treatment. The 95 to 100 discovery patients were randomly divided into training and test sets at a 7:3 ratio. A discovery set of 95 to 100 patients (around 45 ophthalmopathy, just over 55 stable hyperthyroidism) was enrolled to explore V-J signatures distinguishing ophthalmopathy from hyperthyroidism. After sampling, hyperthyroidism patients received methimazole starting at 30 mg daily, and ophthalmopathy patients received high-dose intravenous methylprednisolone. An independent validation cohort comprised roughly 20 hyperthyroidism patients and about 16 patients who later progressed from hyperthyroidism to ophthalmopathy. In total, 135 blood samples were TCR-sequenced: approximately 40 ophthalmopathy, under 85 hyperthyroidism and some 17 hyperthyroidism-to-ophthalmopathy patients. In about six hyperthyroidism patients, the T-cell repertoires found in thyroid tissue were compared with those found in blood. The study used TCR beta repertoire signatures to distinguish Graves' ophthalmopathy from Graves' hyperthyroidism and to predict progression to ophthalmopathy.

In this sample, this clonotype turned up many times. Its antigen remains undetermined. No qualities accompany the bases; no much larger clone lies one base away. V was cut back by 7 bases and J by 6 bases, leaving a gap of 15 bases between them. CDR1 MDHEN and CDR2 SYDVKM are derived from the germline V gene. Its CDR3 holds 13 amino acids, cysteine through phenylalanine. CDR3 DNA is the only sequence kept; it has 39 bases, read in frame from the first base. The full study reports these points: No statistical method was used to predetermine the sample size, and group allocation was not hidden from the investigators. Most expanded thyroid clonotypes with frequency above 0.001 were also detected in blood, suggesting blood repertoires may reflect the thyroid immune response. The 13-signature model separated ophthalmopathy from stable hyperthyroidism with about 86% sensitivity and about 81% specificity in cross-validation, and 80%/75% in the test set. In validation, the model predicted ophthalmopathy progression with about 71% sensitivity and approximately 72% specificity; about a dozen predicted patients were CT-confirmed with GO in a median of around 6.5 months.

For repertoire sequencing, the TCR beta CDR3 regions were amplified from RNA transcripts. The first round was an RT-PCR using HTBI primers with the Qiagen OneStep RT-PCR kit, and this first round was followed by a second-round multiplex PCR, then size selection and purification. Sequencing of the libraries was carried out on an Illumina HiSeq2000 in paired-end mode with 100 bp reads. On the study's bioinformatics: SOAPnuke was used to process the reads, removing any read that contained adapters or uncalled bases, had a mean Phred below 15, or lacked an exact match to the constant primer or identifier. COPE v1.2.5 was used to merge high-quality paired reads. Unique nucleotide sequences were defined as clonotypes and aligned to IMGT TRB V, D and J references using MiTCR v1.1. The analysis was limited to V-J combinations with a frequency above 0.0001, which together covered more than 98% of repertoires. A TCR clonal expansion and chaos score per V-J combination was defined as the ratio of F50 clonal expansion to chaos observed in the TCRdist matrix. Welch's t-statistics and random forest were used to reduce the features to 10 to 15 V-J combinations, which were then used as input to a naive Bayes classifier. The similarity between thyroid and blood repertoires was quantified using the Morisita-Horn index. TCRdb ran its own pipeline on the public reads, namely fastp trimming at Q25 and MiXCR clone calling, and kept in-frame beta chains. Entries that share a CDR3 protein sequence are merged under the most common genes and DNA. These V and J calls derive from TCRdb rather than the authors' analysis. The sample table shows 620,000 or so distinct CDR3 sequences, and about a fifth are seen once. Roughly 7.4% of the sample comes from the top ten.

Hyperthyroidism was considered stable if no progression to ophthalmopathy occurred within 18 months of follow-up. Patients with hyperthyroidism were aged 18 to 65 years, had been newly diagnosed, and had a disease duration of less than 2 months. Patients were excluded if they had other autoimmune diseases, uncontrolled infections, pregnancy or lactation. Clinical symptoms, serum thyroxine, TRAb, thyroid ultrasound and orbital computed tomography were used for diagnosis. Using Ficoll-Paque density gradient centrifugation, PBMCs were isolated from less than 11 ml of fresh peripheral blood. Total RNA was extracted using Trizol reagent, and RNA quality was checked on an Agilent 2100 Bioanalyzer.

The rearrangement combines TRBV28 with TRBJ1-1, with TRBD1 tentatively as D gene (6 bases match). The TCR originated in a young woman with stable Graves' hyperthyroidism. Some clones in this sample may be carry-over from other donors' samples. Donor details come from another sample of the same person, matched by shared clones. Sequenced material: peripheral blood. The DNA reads TGTGCCAGCACCCTAGGGGGTCGCGCTGAAGCTTTCTTT. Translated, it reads CASTLGGRAEAFF. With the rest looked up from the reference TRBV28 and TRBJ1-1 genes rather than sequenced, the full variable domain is DVKVTQSSRYLVKRTGEKVFLECVQDMDHENMFWYRQDPGLGLRLIYFSYDVKMKEKGDIPEGYSVSREKKERFSLILESASTNQTSMYLCASTLGGRAEAFFGQGTRLTVV.